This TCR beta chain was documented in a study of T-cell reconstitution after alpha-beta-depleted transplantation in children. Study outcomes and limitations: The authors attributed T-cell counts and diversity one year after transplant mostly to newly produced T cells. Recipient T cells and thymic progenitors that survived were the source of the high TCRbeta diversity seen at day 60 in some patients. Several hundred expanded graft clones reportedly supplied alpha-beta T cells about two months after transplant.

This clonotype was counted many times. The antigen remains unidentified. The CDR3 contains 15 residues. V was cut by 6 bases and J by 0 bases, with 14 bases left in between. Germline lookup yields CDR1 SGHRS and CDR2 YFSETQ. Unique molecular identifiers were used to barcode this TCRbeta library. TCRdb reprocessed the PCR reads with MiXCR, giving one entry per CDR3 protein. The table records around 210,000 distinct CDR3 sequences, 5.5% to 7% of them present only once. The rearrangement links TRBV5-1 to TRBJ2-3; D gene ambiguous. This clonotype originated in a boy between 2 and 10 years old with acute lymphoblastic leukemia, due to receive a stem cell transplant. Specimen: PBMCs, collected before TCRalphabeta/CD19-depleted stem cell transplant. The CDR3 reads CASTQTLASTDTQYF. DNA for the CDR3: TGCGCCAGCACACAGACGCTTGCTAGCACAGATACGCAGTATTTT.